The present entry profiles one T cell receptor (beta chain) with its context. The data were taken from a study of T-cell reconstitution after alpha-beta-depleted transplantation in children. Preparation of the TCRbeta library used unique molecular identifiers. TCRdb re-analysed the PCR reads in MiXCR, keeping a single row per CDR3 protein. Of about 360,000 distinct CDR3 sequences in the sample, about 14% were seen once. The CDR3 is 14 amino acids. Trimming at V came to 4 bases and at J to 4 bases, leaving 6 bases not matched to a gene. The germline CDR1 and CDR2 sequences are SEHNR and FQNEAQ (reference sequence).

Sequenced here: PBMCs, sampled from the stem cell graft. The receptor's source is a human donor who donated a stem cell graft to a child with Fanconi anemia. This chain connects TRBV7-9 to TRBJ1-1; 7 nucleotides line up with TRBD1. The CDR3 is CASSYRGRVTEAFF. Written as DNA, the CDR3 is TGTGCCAGCAGCTACAGGGGTCGGGTCACTGAAGCTTTCTTT.